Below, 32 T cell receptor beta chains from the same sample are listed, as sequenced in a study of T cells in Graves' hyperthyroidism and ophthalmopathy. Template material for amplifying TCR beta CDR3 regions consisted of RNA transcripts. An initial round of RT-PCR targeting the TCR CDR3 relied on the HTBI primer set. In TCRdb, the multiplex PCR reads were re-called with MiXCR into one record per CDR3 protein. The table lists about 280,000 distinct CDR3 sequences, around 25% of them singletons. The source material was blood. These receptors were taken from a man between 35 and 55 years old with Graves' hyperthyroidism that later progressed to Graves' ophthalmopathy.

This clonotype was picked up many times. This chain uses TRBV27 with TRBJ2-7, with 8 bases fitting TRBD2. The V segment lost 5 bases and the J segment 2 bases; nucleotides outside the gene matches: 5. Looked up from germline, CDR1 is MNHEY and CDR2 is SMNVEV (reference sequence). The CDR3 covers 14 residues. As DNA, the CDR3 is TGTGCCAGCAGTGCGGGACTAGGGACCTACGAGCAGTACTTC. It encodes CASSAGLGTYEQYF.

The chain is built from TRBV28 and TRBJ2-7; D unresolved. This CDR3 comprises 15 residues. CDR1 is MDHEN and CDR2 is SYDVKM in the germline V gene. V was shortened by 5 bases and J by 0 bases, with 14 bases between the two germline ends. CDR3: CASSATLGSSYEQYF. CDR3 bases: TGTGCCAGCAGTGCCACTCTCGGGTCCTCCTACGAGCAGTACTTC.

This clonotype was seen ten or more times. The CDR3, as DNA: TGTGCCTGGAGTATAGGACAGAACACTGAAGCTTTCTTT. The encoded protein is CAWSIGQNTEAFF. This chain connects TRBV30 to TRBJ1-1; D might be TRBD1 (5 bases). Germline-derived CDR1 and CDR2 are GTSNPN and SVGIG (reference sequence). The CDR3 spans 13 residues. Trimming cost V 2 bases and J 1 base, with 8 bases left between them.

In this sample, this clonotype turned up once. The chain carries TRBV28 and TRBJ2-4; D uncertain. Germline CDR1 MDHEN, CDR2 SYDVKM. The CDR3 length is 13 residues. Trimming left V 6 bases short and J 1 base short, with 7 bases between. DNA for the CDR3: TGTGCCAGCAGCCCCCGGGCCAAAAACATTCAGTACTTC. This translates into CASSPRAKNIQYF.

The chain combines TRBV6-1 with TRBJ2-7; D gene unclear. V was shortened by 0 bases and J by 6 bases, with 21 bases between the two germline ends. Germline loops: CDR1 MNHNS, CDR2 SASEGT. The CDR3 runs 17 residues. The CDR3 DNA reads TGTGCCAGCAGTGAAGCTCCCGGGCCCCTTGCCACCGGCGAGCAGTACTTC. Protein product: CASSEAPGPLATGEQYF.

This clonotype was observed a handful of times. CDR3 in DNA: TGTGCCAGCAGTTTAAGTGCTAGACCATGGGAGACCCAGTACTTC. Translating it yields CASSLSARPWETQYF. The gene calls are TRBV27 and TRBJ2-5, with D unresolved. The CDR3 is made up of 15 amino acids. Trimming removed 2 bases at V and 5 bases at J, with 15 bases between. CDR1 and CDR2 (germline): MNHEY, SMNVEV (reference sequence).

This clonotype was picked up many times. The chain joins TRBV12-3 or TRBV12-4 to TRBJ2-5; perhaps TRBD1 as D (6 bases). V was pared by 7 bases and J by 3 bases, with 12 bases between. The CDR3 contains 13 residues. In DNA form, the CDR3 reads TGTGCCAGCACCGAGGACAGCAAAGAGACCCAGTACTTC. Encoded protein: CASTEDSKETQYF.

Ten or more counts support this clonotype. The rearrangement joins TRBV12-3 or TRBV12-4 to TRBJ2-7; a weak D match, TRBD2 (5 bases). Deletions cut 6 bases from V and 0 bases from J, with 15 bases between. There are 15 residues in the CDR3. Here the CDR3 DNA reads TGTGCCAGCAGCAAGAAGCGGTCTAGCTCCTACGAGCAGTACTTC. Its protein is CASSKKRSSSYEQYF.

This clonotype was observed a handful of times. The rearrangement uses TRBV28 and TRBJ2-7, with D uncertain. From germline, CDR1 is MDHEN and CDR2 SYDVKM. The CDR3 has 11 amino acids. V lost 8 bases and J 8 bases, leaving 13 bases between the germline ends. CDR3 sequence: CASEDRYKQYF. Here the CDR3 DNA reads TGTGCCAGCGAGGACCGTTACAAGCAGTACTTC. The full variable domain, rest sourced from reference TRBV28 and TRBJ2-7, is DVKVTQSSRYLVKRTGEKVFLECVQDMDHENMFWYRQDPGLGLRLIYFSYDVKMKEKGDIPEGYSVSREKKERFSLILESASTNQTSMYLCASEDRYKQYFGPGTRLTVT.

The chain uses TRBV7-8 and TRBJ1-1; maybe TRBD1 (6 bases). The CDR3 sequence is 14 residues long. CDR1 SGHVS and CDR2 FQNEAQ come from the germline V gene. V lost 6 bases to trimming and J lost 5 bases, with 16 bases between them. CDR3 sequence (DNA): TGTGCCAGCAGACTCTATGGGGGCCGGACTGAAGCTTTCTTT. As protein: CASRLYGGRTEAFF.

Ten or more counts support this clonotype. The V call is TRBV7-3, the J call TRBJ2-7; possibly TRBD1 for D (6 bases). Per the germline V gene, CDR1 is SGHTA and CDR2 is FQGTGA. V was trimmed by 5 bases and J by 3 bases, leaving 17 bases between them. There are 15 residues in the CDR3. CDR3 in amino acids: CASSAMGAPIYEQYF. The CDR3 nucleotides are TGTGCCAGCAGCGCCATGGGGGCCCCTATCTACGAGCAGTACTTC. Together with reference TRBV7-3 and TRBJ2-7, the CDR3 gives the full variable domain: GAGVSQTPSNKVTEKGKYVELRCDPISGHTALYWYRQSLGQGPEFLIYFQGTGAADDSGLPNDRFFAVRPEGSVSTLKIQRTERGDSAVYLCASSAMGAPIYEQYFGPGTRLTVT.

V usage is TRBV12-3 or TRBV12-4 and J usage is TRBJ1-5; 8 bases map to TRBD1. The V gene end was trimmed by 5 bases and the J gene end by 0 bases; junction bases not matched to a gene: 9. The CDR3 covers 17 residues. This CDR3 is CASSLQGVRYSNQPQHF. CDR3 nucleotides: TGTGCCAGCAGTCTACAGGGGGTGAGGTATAGCAATCAGCCCCAGCATTTT.

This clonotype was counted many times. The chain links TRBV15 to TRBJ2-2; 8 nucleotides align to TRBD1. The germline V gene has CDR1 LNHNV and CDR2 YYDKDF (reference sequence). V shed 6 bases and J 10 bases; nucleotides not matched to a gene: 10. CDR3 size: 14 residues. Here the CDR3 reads CATRGTGRGEELFF. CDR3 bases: TGTGCCACCAGAGGGACAGGCCGTGGAGAGGAGCTGTTTTTT.

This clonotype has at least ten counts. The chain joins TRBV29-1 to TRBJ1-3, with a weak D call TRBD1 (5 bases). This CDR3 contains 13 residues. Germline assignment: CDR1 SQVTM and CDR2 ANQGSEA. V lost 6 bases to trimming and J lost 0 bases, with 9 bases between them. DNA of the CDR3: TGCAGCGTGCAGGGTTTCTCTGGAAACACCATATATTTT. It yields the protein CSVQGFSGNTIYF.

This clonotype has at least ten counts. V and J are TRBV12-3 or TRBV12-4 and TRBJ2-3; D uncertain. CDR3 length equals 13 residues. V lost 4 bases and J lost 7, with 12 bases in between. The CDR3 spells CASSSLRINTQYF. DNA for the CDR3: TGTGCCAGCAGTTCCCTGCGGATCAATACGCAGTATTTT.

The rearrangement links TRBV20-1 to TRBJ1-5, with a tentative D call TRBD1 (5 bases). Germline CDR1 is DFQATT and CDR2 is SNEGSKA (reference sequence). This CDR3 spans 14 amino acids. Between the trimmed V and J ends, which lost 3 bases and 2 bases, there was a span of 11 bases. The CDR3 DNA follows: TGCAGTGCTAGTAGCAGGGATGGCAATCAGCCCCAGCATTTT. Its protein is CSASSRDGNQPQHF.

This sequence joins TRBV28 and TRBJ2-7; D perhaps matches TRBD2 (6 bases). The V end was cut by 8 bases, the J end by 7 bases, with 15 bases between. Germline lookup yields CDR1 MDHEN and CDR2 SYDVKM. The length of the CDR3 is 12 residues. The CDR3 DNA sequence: TGTGCCAGCGTCCCGGCGGGGCGGGAGCAGTACTTC. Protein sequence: CASVPAGREQYF.

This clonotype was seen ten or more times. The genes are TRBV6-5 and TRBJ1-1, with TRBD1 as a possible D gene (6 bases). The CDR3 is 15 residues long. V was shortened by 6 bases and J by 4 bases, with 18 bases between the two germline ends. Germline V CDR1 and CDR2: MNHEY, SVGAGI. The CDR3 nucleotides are TGTGCCAGCAGCACCAAAACCCGAGGGGGCACTGAAGCTTTCTTT. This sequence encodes CASSTKTRGGTEAFF.

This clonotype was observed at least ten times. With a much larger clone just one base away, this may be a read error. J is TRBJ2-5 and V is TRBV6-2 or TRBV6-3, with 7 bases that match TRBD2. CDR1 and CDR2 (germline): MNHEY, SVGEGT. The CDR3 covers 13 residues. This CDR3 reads CASSYRVRETQCF. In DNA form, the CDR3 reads TGTGCCAGCAGTTACAGGGTGCGGGAGACCCAGTGCTTC.

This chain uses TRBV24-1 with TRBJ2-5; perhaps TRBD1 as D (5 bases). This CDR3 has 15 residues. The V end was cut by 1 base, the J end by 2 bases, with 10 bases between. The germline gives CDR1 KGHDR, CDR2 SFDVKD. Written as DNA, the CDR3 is TGTGCCACCAGTGATTTTCTAGGGGCGCAAGAGACCCAGTACTTC. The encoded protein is CATSDFLGAQETQYF.

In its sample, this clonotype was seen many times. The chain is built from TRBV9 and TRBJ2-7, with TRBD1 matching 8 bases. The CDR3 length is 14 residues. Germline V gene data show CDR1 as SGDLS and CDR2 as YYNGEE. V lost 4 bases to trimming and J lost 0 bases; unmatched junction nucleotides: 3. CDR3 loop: CASSKGQVSYEQYF. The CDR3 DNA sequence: TGTGCCAGCAGCAAGGGACAGGTCTCCTACGAGCAGTACTTC.

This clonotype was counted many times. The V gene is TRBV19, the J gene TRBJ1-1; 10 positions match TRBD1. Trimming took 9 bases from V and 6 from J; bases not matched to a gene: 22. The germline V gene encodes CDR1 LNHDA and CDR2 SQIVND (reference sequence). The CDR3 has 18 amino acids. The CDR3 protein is CASRIRGHTGTGAPEAFF. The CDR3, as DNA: TGTGCCAGCCGTATAAGGGGCCACACCGGGACAGGGGCCCCTGAAGCTTTCTTT.

Written as DNA, the CDR3 is TGTGCCAGCAGCTATCTAGCGGGGGGGGACAAAAACATTCAGTACTTC. Encoded protein: CASSYLAGGDKNIQYF. The V call is TRBV7-8, the J call TRBJ2-4; 12 nucleotides agree with TRBD2. CDR1 SGHVS and CDR2 FQNEAQ come from the germline V gene. Trimming cost V 4 bases and J 3 bases; bases outside gene matches: 4. There are 16 residues in the CDR3.

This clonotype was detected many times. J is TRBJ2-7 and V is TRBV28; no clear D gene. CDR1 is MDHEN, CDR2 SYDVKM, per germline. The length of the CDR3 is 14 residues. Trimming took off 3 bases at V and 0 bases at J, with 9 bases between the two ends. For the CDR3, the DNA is TGTGCCAGCAGTTTCACCCTCAGCTCCTACGAGCAGTACTTC. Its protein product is CASSFTLSSYEQYF.

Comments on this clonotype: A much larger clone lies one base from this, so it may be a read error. DNA of the CDR3: TGTGCCAGCAGCGGCTCTGCCTTAGGGAACTATGTCTACACCTTC. Translation: CASSGSALGNYVYTF. The chain combines TRBV3-1 with TRBJ1-2; D is uncertain. The germline CDR1 and CDR2 sequences are LGHDT and YNNKEL (reference sequence). CDR3 length: 15 residues.

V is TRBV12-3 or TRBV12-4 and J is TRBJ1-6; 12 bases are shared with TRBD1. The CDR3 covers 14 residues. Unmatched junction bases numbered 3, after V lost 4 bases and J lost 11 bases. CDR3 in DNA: TGTGCCAGCAGTTCGGGACAGGGGGCAACACCCCTCCACTTT. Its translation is CASSSGQGATPLHF.

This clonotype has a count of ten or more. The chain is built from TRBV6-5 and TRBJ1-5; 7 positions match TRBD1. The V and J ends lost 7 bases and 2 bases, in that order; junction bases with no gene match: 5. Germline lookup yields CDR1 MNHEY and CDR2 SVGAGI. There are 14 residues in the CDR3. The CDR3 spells CASKTGVGNQPQHF. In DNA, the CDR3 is TGTGCCAGCAAAACAGGGGTCGGCAATCAGCCCCAGCATTTT.

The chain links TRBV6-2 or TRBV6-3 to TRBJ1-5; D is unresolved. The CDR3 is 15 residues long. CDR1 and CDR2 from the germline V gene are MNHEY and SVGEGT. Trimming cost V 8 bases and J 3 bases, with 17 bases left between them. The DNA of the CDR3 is TGTGCCAGCTCTGCGGAGGGATTGGCCAATCAGCCCCAGCATTTT. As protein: CASSAEGLANQPQHF.

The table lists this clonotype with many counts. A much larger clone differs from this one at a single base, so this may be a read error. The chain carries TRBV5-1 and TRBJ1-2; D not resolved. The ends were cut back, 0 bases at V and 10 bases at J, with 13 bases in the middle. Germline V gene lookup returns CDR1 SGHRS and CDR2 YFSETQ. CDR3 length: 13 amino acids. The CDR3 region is CASSLGQRGDYTF. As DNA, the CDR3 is TGCGCCAGCAGCTTGGGGCAGCGAGGCGACTACACCTTC.

As DNA, the CDR3 is TGTGCCAGTACGGGGGTTCCTAATGAAAAACTGTTTTTT. Encoded protein: CASTGVPNEKLFF. V usage is TRBV19 and J usage is TRBJ1-4; D perhaps matches TRBD1 (5 bases). The CDR3 length is 13 residues. The V end lost 7 bases, the J end lost 3 bases, and 9 bases lay between the germline ends. Germline V gene sequence: CDR1 LNHDA, CDR2 SQIVND (reference sequence).

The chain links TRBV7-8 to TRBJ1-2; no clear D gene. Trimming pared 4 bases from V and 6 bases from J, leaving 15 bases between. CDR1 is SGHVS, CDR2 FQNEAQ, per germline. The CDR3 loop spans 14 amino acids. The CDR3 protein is CASSWSSELNGYTF. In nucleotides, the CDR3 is TGTGCCAGCAGCTGGTCCTCAGAGTTAAATGGCTACACCTTC.

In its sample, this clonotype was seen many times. The CDR3 here is CASSTGPKAEAFF. As DNA, the CDR3 is TGTGCCAGTAGTACAGGACCGAAGGCTGAAGCTTTCTTT. This chain connects TRBV19 to TRBJ1-1, with D unclear. Trimming removed 4 bases at V and 6 bases at J, with 12 bases between. CDR3 length: 13 amino acids. Germline CDR1 reads LNHDA; CDR2 reads SQIVND (reference sequence).